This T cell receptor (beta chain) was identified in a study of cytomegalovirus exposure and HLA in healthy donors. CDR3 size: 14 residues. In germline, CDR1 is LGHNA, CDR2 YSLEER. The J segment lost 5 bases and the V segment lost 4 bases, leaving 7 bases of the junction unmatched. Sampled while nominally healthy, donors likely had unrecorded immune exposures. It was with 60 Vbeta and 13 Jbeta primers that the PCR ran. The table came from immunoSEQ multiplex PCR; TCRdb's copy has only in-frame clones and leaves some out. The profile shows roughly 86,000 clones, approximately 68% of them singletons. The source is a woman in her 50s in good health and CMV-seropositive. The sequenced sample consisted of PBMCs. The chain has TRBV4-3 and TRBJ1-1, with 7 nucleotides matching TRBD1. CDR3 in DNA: TGCGCCAGCAGCCCCGACAGGGACGGAACTGAAGCTTTCTTT. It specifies CASSPDRDGTEAFF.